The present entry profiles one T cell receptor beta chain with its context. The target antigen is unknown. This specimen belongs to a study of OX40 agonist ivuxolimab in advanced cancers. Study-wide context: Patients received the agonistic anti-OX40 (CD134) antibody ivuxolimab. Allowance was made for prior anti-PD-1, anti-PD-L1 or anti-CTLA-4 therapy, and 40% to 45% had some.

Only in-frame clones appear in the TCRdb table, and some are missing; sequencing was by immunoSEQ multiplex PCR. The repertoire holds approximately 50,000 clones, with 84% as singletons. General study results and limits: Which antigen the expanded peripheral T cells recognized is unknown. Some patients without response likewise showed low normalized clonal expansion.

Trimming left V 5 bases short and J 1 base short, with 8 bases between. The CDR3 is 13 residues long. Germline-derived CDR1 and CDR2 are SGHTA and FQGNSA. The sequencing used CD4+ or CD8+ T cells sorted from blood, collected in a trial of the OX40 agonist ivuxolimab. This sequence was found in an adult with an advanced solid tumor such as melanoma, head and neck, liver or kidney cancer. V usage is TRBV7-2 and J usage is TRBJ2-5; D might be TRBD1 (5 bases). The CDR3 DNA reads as TGTGCCAGCAGCCGACAGACCCAAGAGACCCAGTACTTC. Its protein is CASSRQTQETQYF.